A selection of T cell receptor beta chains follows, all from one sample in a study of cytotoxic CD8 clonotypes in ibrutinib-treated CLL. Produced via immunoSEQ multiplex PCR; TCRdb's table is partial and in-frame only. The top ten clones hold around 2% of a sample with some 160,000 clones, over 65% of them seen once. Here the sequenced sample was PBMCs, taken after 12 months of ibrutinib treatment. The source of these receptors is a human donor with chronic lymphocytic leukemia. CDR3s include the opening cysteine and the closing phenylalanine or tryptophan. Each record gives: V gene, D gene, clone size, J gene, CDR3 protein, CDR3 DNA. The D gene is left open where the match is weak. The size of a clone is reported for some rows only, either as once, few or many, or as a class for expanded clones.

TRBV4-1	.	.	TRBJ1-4	CASSRRVLPDSTNEKLFF	TGCGCCAGCAGCCGACGGGTCCTACCGGATTCAACTAATGAAAAACTGTTTTTT
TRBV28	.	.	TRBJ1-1	CASSRGGRGTEAFF	TGTGCCAGCAGTAGAGGGGGGCGGGGCACTGAAGCTTTCTTT
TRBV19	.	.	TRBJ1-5	CASSMNGGSRNQPQHF	TGTGCCAGTAGTATGAACGGGGGGAGTCGTAATCAGCCCCAGCATTTT
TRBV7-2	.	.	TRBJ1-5	CASSPFQGNQPQHF	TGTGCCAGCAGCCCATTCCAGGGTAATCAGCCCCAGCATTTT
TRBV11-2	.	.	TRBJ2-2	CASSLIRAGELFF	TGTGCCAGCAGCTTGATCAGAGCCGGGGAGCTGTTTTTT
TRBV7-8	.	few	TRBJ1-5	CASSFGRAQPQHF	TGTGCCAGCAGCTTCGGTAGGGCTCAGCCCCAGCATTTT
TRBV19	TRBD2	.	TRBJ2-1	CASSIAWTSGRSAINEQFF	TGTGCCAGTAGTATCGCATGGACTAGCGGGAGGTCCGCTATTAATGAGCAGTTCTTC
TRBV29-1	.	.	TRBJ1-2	CSVTPSGANYGYTF	TGCAGCGTTACACCGTCGGGGGCTAACTATGGCTACACCTTC
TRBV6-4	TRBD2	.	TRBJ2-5	CAPLRREDRKETQYF	TGTGCCCCCCTCCGGCGGGAGGATAGAAAAGAGACCCAGTACTTC
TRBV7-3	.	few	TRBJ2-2	CASSRDMPGELFF	TGTGCCAGCAGCCGGGACATGCCTGGGGAGCTGTTTTTT
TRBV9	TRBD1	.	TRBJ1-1	CASSVGTESVAEAFF	TGTGCCAGCAGCGTGGGGACAGAGTCAGTCGCTGAAGCTTTCTTT
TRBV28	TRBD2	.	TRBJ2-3	CASSLAALAATDTQYF	TGTGCCAGCAGTTTAGCGGCTCTAGCGGCCACAGATACGCAGTATTTT
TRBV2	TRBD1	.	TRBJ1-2	CASRWDREVEDYGYTF	TGTGCCAGCAGGTGGGACAGGGAGGTGGAAGACTATGGCTACACCTTC
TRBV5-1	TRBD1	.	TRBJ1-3	CASSLGPGTGLTGNTIYF	TGCGCCAGCAGCTTGGGTCCCGGGACAGGACTGACTGGAAACACCATATATTTT
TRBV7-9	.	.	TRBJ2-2	CASSLDNGGRTGELFF	TGTGCCAGCAGCTTAGATAACGGGGGAAGAACCGGGGAGCTGTTTTTT
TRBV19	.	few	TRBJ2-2	CASRRGVISGELFF	TGTGCCAGTAGGCGAGGGGTAATCTCCGGGGAGCTGTTTTTT
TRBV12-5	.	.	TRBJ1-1	CASGLTGNTEAFF	TGTGCTAGTGGTTTAACAGGGAACACTGAAGCTTTCTTT
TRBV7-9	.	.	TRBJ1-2	CASSYQDSGYTF	TGTGCCAGCAGCTATCAAGACAGTGGCTACACCTTC
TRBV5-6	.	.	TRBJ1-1	CASSLRRDTEAFF	TGTGCCAGCAGCTTGCGACGGGACACTGAAGCTTTCTTT
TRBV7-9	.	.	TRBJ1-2	CASSPQFGNYGYTF	TGTGCCAGCAGCCCTCAATTCGGGAACTATGGCTACACCTTC
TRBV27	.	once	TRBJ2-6	CASSPFRSGANVLTF	TGTGCCAGCAGTCCCTTTCGCTCTGGGGCCAACGTCCTGACTTTC
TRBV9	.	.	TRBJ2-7	CASSATPDPSYEQYF	TGTGCCAGCAGCGCGACTCCGGATCCTTCCTACGAGCAGTACTTC
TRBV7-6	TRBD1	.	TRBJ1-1	CASSRRRDSSQVEAFF	TGTGCCAGCAGCCGGCGTCGGGACAGTTCTCAAGTTGAAGCTTTCTTT
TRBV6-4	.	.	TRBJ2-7	CANLDRPLRIYEQYF	TGTGCCAACCTCGACAGGCCACTCAGAATCTACGAGCAGTACTTC
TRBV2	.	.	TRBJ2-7	CASSVMAVDEQYF	TGTGCCAGCAGTGTCATGGCAGTGGACGAGCAGTACTTC
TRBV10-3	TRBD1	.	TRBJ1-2	CAISPQRQGAGTYGYTF	TGTGCCATCAGCCCTCAGAGACAGGGGGCGGGGACCTATGGCTACACCTTC
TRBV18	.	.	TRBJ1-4	CASSRRGAVTNEKLFF	TGTGCCAGCTCACGTCGGGGGGCTGTGACTAATGAAAAACTGTTTTTT
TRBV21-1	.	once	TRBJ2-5	CASSLGGDQETQYF	TGTGCCAGCAGCCTCGGGGGGGACCAAGAGACCCAGTACTTC
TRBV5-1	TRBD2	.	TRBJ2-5	CASSWGTSGGETQYF	TGCGCCAGCAGCTGGGGGACTAGCGGGGGAGAGACCCAGTACTTC
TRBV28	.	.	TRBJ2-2	CASSYWTMRRETGELFF	TGTGCCAGCAGTTATTGGACGATGCGGCGCGAAACCGGGGAGCTGTTTTTT
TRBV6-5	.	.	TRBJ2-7	CASSYSRGIGYEQYF	TGTGCCAGCAGTTATTCGAGGGGGATAGGCTACGAGCAGTACTTC
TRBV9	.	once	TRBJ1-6	CASSVESRGNSPLHF	TGTGCCAGCAGCGTAGAAAGTAGGGGGAATTCACCCCTCCACTTT
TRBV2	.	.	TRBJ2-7	CASSGGASAHTLEQYF	TGTGCCAGCAGTGGGGGGGCGTCGGCGCACACCCTCGAGCAGTACTTC
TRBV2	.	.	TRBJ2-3	CASSDRGADRKADTQYF	TGTGCCAGCAGTGACCGGGGGGCAGATCGAAAGGCAGATACGCAGTATTTT
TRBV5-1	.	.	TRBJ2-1	CATGPGWGNEQFF	TGCGCCACCGGCCCCGGGTGGGGTAATGAGCAGTTCTTC
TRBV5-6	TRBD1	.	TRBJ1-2	CASSTTGGRGYTF	TGTGCCAGCAGCACCACAGGGGGCCGAGGCTACACCTTC
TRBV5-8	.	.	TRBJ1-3	CASSLGQGTPGNTIYF	TGTGCCAGCAGCTTGGGGCAGGGGACTCCTGGAAACACCATATATTTT
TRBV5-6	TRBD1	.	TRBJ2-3	CASSSPGQEVTDTQYF	TGTGCCAGCAGTTCTCCGGGACAGGAAGTGACAGATACGCAGTATTTT
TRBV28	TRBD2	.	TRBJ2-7	CASYFGGRNYEQYF	TGTGCCAGCTATTTCGGCGGGAGGAACTACGAGCAGTACTTC
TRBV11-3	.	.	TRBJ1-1	CASTRGATHTEAFF	TGTGCCAGCACTCGAGGGGCGACTCACACTGAAGCTTTCTTT
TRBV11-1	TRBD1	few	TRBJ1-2	CASSLNQGANYGYTF	TGTGCCAGCAGCTTAAACCAGGGGGCTAACTATGGCTACACCTTC
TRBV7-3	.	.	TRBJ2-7	CASSPTGSSEQYF	TGTGCCAGCAGCCCCACAGGATCTAGTGAGCAGTACTTC
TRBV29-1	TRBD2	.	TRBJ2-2	CSVETASGSFTGELFF	TGCAGCGTTGAAACGGCTAGCGGGAGTTTCACCGGGGAGCTGTTTTTT
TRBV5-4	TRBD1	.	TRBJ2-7	CASSSWTGEGYEQYF	TGTGCCAGCAGCTCCTGGACAGGGGAGGGTTACGAGCAGTACTTC
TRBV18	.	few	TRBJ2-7	CASSPRQGDEQYF	TGTGCCAGCTCACCACGGCAGGGCGACGAGCAGTACTTC
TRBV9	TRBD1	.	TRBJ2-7	CASSESTGGQYEQYF	TGTGCCAGCAGCGAATCGACAGGGGGCCAATACGAGCAGTACTTC
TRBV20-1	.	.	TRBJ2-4	CSEAGSDIQYF	TGCAGTGAGGCAGGGTCGGACATTCAGTACTTC
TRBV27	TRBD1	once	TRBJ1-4	CASSPFPDRGQREKLFF	TGTGCCAGCAGTCCATTTCCTGACAGGGGTCAGCGCGAAAAACTGTTTTTT
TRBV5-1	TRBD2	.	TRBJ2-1	CASAGTGGPNEQFF	TGCGCCAGCGCCGGGACGGGGGGGCCAAATGAGCAGTTCTTC
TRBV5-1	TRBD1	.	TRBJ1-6	CASSFQGARSPLHF	TGCGCCAGCAGCTTTCAGGGGGCGAGATCACCCCTCCACTTT
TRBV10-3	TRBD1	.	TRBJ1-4	CAISDFLGQGGTNEKLFF	TGTGCCATCAGCGACTTCCTTGGACAGGGGGGGACTAATGAAAAACTGTTTTTT
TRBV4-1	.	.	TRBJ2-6	CASSPPGRTSSGANVLTF	TGCGCCAGCAGCCCTCCGGGACGTACGAGCTCTGGGGCCAACGTCCTGACTTTC
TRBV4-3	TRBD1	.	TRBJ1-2	CASSPRDRGSYGYTF	TGCGCCAGCAGCCCCAGGGACAGGGGGTCTTATGGCTACACCTTC